The rows below give T cell receptor beta chains drawn from one sample of a study of T cell responses to AZD1222 COVID-19 vaccine. Clones were read by immunoSEQ multiplex PCR, and TCRdb kept only the in-frame ones, dropping some. The sample holds some 150,000 clones, 92% seen once. The sample here was peripheral blood, taken on day 0 of AZD1222 vaccination. These receptors came from an adult in good health. Each CDR3 is given with its conserved first and last residue. Fields, in order: D gene, V gene, J gene, clone size, CDR3 protein, CDR3 DNA. D genes are given only for firm matches. Clone size is not always given. Where it is, it says once, few, many or a class for expanded clones.

TRBD1	TRBV7-9	TRBJ2-1	.	CASSFTGDRQNEQFF	TGTGCCAGCAGCTTTACAGGGGACAGGCAGAATGAGCAGTTCTTC
.	TRBV6-5	TRBJ2-7	.	CASTLGGRDEQYF	TGTGCCAGCACCCTCGGGGGCCGCGACGAGCAGTACTTC
TRBD1	TRBV4-1	TRBJ1-2	.	CASSRGTGLSNYGYTF	TGCGCCAGCAGCCGAGGGACAGGGCTCTCCAACTATGGCTACACCTTC
.	TRBV5-1	TRBJ2-3	.	CASSLAPGNTDTQYF	TGCGCCAGCAGCTTGGCCCCGGGGAACACAGATACGCAGTATTTT
TRBD2	TRBV7-2	TRBJ2-7	.	CASSSGLAGPPLYEQYF	TGTGCCAGCAGCTCGGGACTAGCGGGCCCCCCCCTCTACGAGCAGTACTTC
TRBD2	TRBV18	TRBJ2-2	.	CASSPLAGGTNTGELFF	TGTGCCAGCTCACCATTGGCGGGAGGAACGAACACCGGGGAGCTGTTTTTT
TRBD2	TRBV9	TRBJ2-1	.	CASSATLAGGALGDNEQFF	TGTGCCAGCAGCGCAACTCTAGCGGGAGGCGCCTTAGGGGACAATGAGCAGTTCTTC
.	TRBV4-1	TRBJ1-1	.	CASSHSSRLAFF	TGCGCCAGCAGCCATTCATCACGGTTAGCTTTCTTT
.	TRBV6-5	TRBJ2-7	.	CASSYSSIAGEQYF	TGTGCCAGCAGTTACTCGTCCATCGCGGGAGAGCAGTACTTC
.	TRBV20-1	TRBJ2-7	.	CSASNVRRSSYEQYF	TGCAGTGCTAGTAACGTCCGACGAAGCTCCTACGAGCAGTACTTC
.	TRBV18	TRBJ1-6	few	CASSPLQQIVNSPLHF	TGTGCCAGCTCACCGTTACAGCAGATCGTTAATTCACCCCTCCACTTT
.	TRBV9	TRBJ2-3	.	CASSRSRASDTQYF	TGTGCCAGCAGCCGTAGTCGAGCTTCGGATACGCAGTATTTT
TRBD1	TRBV19	TRBJ1-5	.	CASSGLGQSNQPQHF	TGTGCCAGTAGTGGTTTGGGACAGAGCAATCAGCCCCAGCATTTT
.	TRBV4-2	TRBJ2-7	.	CASSQRQTGSYYEQYF	TGTGCCAGCAGCCAACGTCAGACGGGCTCCTACTACGAGCAGTACTTC
TRBD1	TRBV28	TRBJ2-1	.	CASSPGTGRPNEQFF	TGTGCCAGCAGCCCCGGGACAGGACGGCCCAATGAGCAGTTCTTC
TRBD2	TRBV6-1	TRBJ2-7	.	CASSENSGLAGRNEQYF	TGTGCCAGCAGTGAAAATTCGGGACTAGCGGGACGTAACGAGCAGTACTTC
TRBD1	TRBV19	TRBJ1-1	.	CASSIWTGMDTEAFF	TGTGCCAGTAGTATATGGACAGGGATGGACACTGAAGCTTTCTTT
.	TRBV3-1/TRBV3-2	TRBJ2-7	.	CASSPRNYEQYF	TGTGCCAGCAGCCCTAGGAACTACGAGCAGTACTTC
TRBD1	TRBV7-8	TRBJ1-4	once	CASSANRGQNEKLFF	TGTGCCAGCAGCGCGAACAGGGGGCAAAATGAAAAACTGTTTTTT
.	TRBV6-5	TRBJ1-2	.	CASSSGHGRNYGYTF	TGTGCCAGCAGTTCGGGTCATGGCCGGAACTATGGCTACACCTTC
.	TRBV3-1/TRBV3-2	TRBJ2-5	.	CASSQRGEETQYF	TGTGCCAGCAGCCAAAGAGGGGAAGAGACCCAGTACTTC
.	TRBV6-1	TRBJ1-6	few	CASSDRTSSPLHF	TGTGCCAGCAGTGACCGGACATCTTCACCCCTCCACTTT
TRBD2	TRBV10-3	TRBJ2-7	.	CAISSLPVRSGESYEQYF	TGTGCCATCAGTTCCCTCCCCGTTAGGAGCGGGGAGTCCTACGAGCAGTACTTC
.	TRBV29-1	TRBJ2-5	.	CSVEGKVRETQYF	TGCAGCGTAGAAGGGAAGGTGAGAGAGACCCAGTACTTC
.	TRBV15	TRBJ1-1	.	CATSLTGYGTEAFF	TGTGCCACCAGCCTAACAGGGTATGGCACTGAAGCTTTCTTT
.	TRBV11-3	TRBJ2-1	.	CASSKRTGTTDNEQFF	TGTGCCAGCAGCAAGAGGACAGGGACTACCGACAATGAGCAGTTCTTC
.	TRBV3-1/TRBV3-2	TRBJ1-3	.	CASSQSTGGGNTIYF	TGTGCCAGCAGCCAAAGTACCGGGGGGGGAAACACCATATATTTT
TRBD1	TRBV19	TRBJ2-1	.	CASTSEWGQGAQYNNEQFF	TGTGCCAGTACAAGCGAGTGGGGACAGGGGGCGCAGTACAACAATGAGCAGTTCTTC
TRBD2	TRBV7-9	TRBJ2-2	.	CASSQHRLADGELFF	TGTGCCAGCAGCCAGCATCGACTAGCGGACGGGGAGCTGTTTTTT
.	TRBV11-2	TRBJ1-1	.	CASSLGGVTEAFF	TGTGCCAGCAGCTTAGGAGGAGTCACTGAAGCTTTCTTT
.	TRBV28	TRBJ1-1	few	CASSFQGITEAFF	TGTGCCAGCAGTTTCCAGGGGATCACTGAAGCTTTCTTT
TRBD1	TRBV5-1	TRBJ1-2	.	CASSLGATGDYGYTF	TGCGCCAGCAGCTTGGGTGCGACAGGGGACTATGGCTACACCTTC
TRBD1	TRBV7-9	TRBJ1-2	.	CASSLVLDRGRSGYTF	TGTGCCAGCAGCTTGGTACTAGACAGGGGGCGGAGTGGCTACACCTTC
TRBD2	TRBV29-1	TRBJ2-5	.	CSVSAGGREAQYF	TGCAGCGTATCAGCGGGAGGGCGAGAGGCCCAGTACTTC
.	TRBV10-3	TRBJ1-2	.	CAISDTVSGGYTF	TGTGCCATCAGTGACACAGTGTCTGGCGGCTACACCTTC
.	TRBV4-2	TRBJ1-2	.	CASSQDSGTPVVGYTF	TGTGCCAGCAGCCAAGACTCCGGGACCCCGGTAGTGGGCTACACCTTC
.	TRBV27	TRBJ2-5	few	CASRQLTGSGETQYF	TGTGCCAGCCGTCAACTAACAGGCTCCGGGGAGACCCAGTACTTC
.	TRBV9	TRBJ1-2	.	CASSASNGGGYGYTF	TGTGCCAGCAGCGCCAGTAACGGGGGCGGCTATGGCTACACCTTC
.	TRBV2	TRBJ1-5	.	CASRQGYQPQHF	TGTGCCAGCAGGCAGGGTTATCAGCCCCAGCATTTT
.	TRBV13	TRBJ2-2	.	CASSLENRSPGELFF	TGTGCCAGCAGCTTAGAGAACAGAAGCCCCGGGGAGCTGTTTTTT
.	TRBV5-1	TRBJ2-1	once	CASSLALLSNEQFF	TGCGCCAGCAGCTTGGCGCTTCTATCCAATGAGCAGTTCTTC
TRBD1	TRBV7-8	TRBJ2-5	.	CASSQQPGQGRTQYF	TGTGCCAGCAGCCAACAACCGGGACAGGGCAGGACCCAGTACTTC
.	TRBV5-1	TRBJ1-1	.	CASSIPVDLANTEAFF	TGCGCCAGCAGCATTCCGGTGGATCTTGCGAACACTGAAGCTTTCTTT
TRBD1	TRBV6-2/TRBV6-3	TRBJ2-1	once	CATSPGTDYNEQFF	TGTGCCACTAGCCCTGGGACAGACTACAATGAGCAGTTCTTC
.	TRBV5-5	TRBJ2-7	.	CASSTTTGSYEQYF	TGTGCCAGCAGCACAACAACAGGGTCCTACGAGCAGTACTTC
TRBD1	TRBV19	TRBJ2-7	.	CASRETGVSYEQYF	TGTGCCAGTAGGGAAACAGGGGTCTCCTACGAGCAGTACTTC
.	TRBV18	TRBJ1-1	.	CASSSAQGASEAFF	TGTGCCAGCTCATCGGCCCAGGGCGCATCTGAAGCTTTCTTT
TRBD1	TRBV5-1	TRBJ2-2	few	CASSINLPGQGTGELFF	TGCGCCAGCAGCATCAACTTACCGGGACAGGGGACCGGGGAGCTGTTTTTT
.	TRBV18	TRBJ2-7	.	CASSPAVGTIYEQYF	TGTGCCAGCTCACCAGCCGTGGGCACTATCTACGAGCAGTACTTC
.	TRBV6-5	TRBJ1-1	.	CASTEWGRNTEAFF	TGTGCCAGCACCGAATGGGGCCGGAACACTGAAGCTTTCTTT
TRBD1	TRBV6-5	TRBJ1-5	.	CASSYTGQGRNQPQHF	TGTGCCAGCAGTTACACGGGACAGGGGAGGAATCAGCCCCAGCATTTT
TRBD1	TRBV5-5	TRBJ2-7	.	CASSRDRGEFYEQYF	TGTGCCAGCAGCCGTGACAGGGGGGAATTCTACGAGCAGTACTTC
TRBD2	TRBV4-1	TRBJ2-5	.	CASSQLAGVQETQYF	TGCGCCAGCAGCCAACTAGCGGGGGTCCAAGAGACCCAGTACTTC
.	TRBV19	TRBJ2-6	.	CASSGPRVSGANVLTF	TGTGCCAGTAGTGGGCCACGGGTGTCTGGGGCCAACGTCCTGACTTTC
.	TRBV5-4	TRBJ2-3	.	CASSFRSGGTDTQYF	TGTGCCAGCAGCTTTCGGTCGGGGGGCACAGATACGCAGTATTTT